A selection of T cell receptor beta chains follows, all from one sample in a study of cytomegalovirus exposure and HLA in healthy donors. Generated by immunoSEQ multiplex PCR, the TCRdb table keeps only in-frame clones and is missing some. The sample includes approximately 160,000 clones, approximately 78% of them seen just once. The sample consisted of PBMCs. Receptors originate from a woman aged 18-29 years in good health and CMV-seronegative. CDR3s include the opening cysteine and the closing phenylalanine or tryptophan. Fields, in order: clone size, D gene, V gene, J gene, CDR3 protein, CDR3 DNA. A D gene is named only where the DNA matches it firmly. The size entry is marked missing in some rows and otherwise reads once, few, many or a size class.

clone_size: -; d_call: -; v_call: TRBV19; j_call: TRBJ1-2; cdr3_aa: CASSPWSSANYGYTF; cdr3_nt: TGTGCCAGTAGTCCATGGAGCTCAGCTAACTATGGCTACACCTTC
clone_size: few; d_call: -; v_call: TRBV6-6; j_call: TRBJ1-1; cdr3_aa: CATARQVNTEAFF; cdr3_nt: TGTGCCACCGCTAGACAGGTGAACACTGAAGCTTTCTTT
clone_size: -; d_call: TRBD1; v_call: TRBV7-9; j_call: TRBJ1-6; cdr3_aa: CASSRIRDRLNSPLHF; cdr3_nt: TGTGCCAGCAGCCGAATCCGGGACAGGCTTAATTCACCCCTCCACTTT
clone_size: few; d_call: TRBD1; v_call: TRBV5-1; j_call: TRBJ2-7; cdr3_aa: CASSPRQGTYEQYF; cdr3_nt: TGCGCCAGCAGCCCAAGACAGGGGACCTACGAGCAGTACTTC
clone_size: -; d_call: -; v_call: TRBV5-6; j_call: TRBJ1-5; cdr3_aa: CASSRMGQPQHF; cdr3_nt: TGTGCCAGCAGTCGGATGGGCCAGCCCCAGCATTTT
clone_size: -; d_call: TRBD1; v_call: TRBV6-5; j_call: TRBJ1-1; cdr3_aa: CASSQAGTGGAEAFF; cdr3_nt: TGTGCCAGCAGCCAGGCCGGGACAGGGGGAGCTGAAGCTTTCTTT
clone_size: -; d_call: -; v_call: TRBV7-3; j_call: TRBJ2-5; cdr3_aa: CASSRIGEGRGHQETQYF; cdr3_nt: TGTGCCAGCAGCCGAATCGGGGAGGGCAGGGGGCATCAAGAGACCCAGTACTTC
clone_size: -; d_call: -; v_call: TRBV11-2; j_call: TRBJ2-7; cdr3_aa: CASSGGGGSYYEQYF; cdr3_nt: TGTGCCAGCAGCGGTGGTGGGGGCAGCTACTACGAGCAGTACTTC
clone_size: -; d_call: -; v_call: TRBV11-2; j_call: TRBJ2-7; cdr3_aa: CASSSYRGLNYEQYF; cdr3_nt: TGTGCCAGCAGCTCGTACAGGGGACTTAACTACGAGCAGTACTTC
clone_size: -; d_call: TRBD2; v_call: TRBV4-2; j_call: TRBJ2-6; cdr3_aa: CASSQDLAGGSGANVLTF; cdr3_nt: TGTGCCAGCAGCCAAGATCTAGCGGGAGGTTCTGGGGCCAACGTCCTGACTTTC
clone_size: few; d_call: TRBD1; v_call: TRBV4-1; j_call: TRBJ2-5; cdr3_aa: CASSRFRDRETQYF; cdr3_nt: TGCGCCAGCAGCCGCTTCCGGGACAGAGAGACCCAGTACTTC
clone_size: -; d_call: -; v_call: TRBV7-3; j_call: TRBJ1-1; cdr3_aa: CASSQGGELAFF; cdr3_nt: TGTGCCAGCAGCCAAGGGGGGGAGTTAGCTTTCTTT
clone_size: -; d_call: -; v_call: TRBV6-1; j_call: TRBJ1-2; cdr3_aa: CASSADRRANYGYTF; cdr3_nt: TGTGCCAGCAGTGCCGACAGGAGAGCTAACTATGGCTACACCTTC
clone_size: -; d_call: -; v_call: TRBV2; j_call: TRBJ2-7; cdr3_aa: CASSPDRSNFYEQYF; cdr3_nt: TGTGCCAGCAGCCCCGACAGGAGCAATTTCTACGAGCAGTACTTC
clone_size: once; d_call: -; v_call: TRBV30; j_call: TRBJ1-2; cdr3_aa: CAWSVSRVPYGYTF; cdr3_nt: TGTGCCTGGAGTGTATCCCGGGTTCCATATGGCTACACCTTC
clone_size: -; d_call: TRBD2; v_call: TRBV9; j_call: TRBJ2-7; cdr3_aa: CASSVEGTTPYEQYF; cdr3_nt: TGTGCCAGCAGCGTAGAGGGGACTACCCCCTACGAGCAGTACTTC
clone_size: -; d_call: -; v_call: TRBV6-6; j_call: TRBJ1-1; cdr3_aa: CASSYNNLQGNTEAFF; cdr3_nt: TGTGCCAGCAGTTACAATAACTTACAGGGGAACACTGAAGCTTTCTTT
clone_size: -; d_call: TRBD2; v_call: TRBV7-3; j_call: TRBJ2-3; cdr3_aa: CASSYASGGAEIDTQYF; cdr3_nt: TGTGCCAGCAGCTACGCTAGCGGGGGGGCCGAGATAGATACGCAGTATTTT
clone_size: -; d_call: -; v_call: TRBV7-3; j_call: TRBJ1-1; cdr3_aa: CASSLTSGGFVLEAFF; cdr3_nt: TGTGCCAGCAGCTTAACGTCTGGGGGCTTTGTGCTGGAAGCTTTCTTT
clone_size: once; d_call: -; v_call: TRBV27; j_call: TRBJ1-2; cdr3_aa: CASSFTRYYGYTF; cdr3_nt: TGTGCCAGCAGTTTTACACGATACTATGGCTACACCTTC
clone_size: -; d_call: -; v_call: TRBV15; j_call: TRBJ2-5; cdr3_aa: CATSRDLLVGRETQYF; cdr3_nt: TGTGCCACCAGCAGAGATCTGTTGGTGGGGCGGGAGACCCAGTACTTC
clone_size: -; d_call: TRBD1; v_call: TRBV9; j_call: TRBJ1-3; cdr3_aa: CASSGDRVSGNTIYF; cdr3_nt: TGTGCCAGCAGCGGCGACAGGGTCTCTGGAAACACCATATATTTT
clone_size: -; d_call: TRBD1; v_call: TRBV2; j_call: TRBJ1-5; cdr3_aa: CASSLIGGKPQHF; cdr3_nt: TGTGCCAGCAGTCTAATAGGGGGCAAGCCCCAGCATTTT
clone_size: -; d_call: -; v_call: TRBV5-1; j_call: TRBJ2-5; cdr3_aa: CASRRDSQETQYF; cdr3_nt: TGCGCCAGCAGGCGGGACAGCCAAGAGACCCAGTACTTC
clone_size: once; d_call: TRBD1; v_call: TRBV5-1; j_call: TRBJ2-7; cdr3_aa: CASSLGQGARTSPAGEQYF; cdr3_nt: TGCGCCAGCAGCTTGGGACAGGGGGCTCGGACTAGCCCCGCGGGTGAGCAGTACTTC
clone_size: -; d_call: TRBD1; v_call: TRBV10-2; j_call: TRBJ1-5; cdr3_aa: CASSRDRGYSNQPQHF; cdr3_nt: TGCGCCAGCAGCCGGGACAGGGGGTATAGCAATCAGCCCCAGCATTTT
clone_size: once; d_call: -; v_call: TRBV7-9; j_call: TRBJ2-2; cdr3_aa: CASSQGLANTGELFF; cdr3_nt: TGTGCCAGCAGCCAGGGACTCGCGAACACCGGGGAGCTGTTTTTT
clone_size: -; d_call: TRBD1; v_call: TRBV30; j_call: TRBJ1-5; cdr3_aa: CAWSNRGIYSNQPQHF; cdr3_nt: TGTGCCTGGAGTAACAGGGGGATCTATAGCAATCAGCCCCAGCATTTT
clone_size: -; d_call: -; v_call: TRBV5-1; j_call: TRBJ2-2; cdr3_aa: CASSNQGDYTGELFF; cdr3_nt: TGCGCCAGCAGCAACCAGGGGGACTACACCGGGGAGCTGTTTTTT
clone_size: few; d_call: -; v_call: TRBV29-1; j_call: TRBJ2-3; cdr3_aa: CSVEGEGLTDTQYF; cdr3_nt: TGCAGCGTTGAGGGTGAGGGTTTGACAGATACGCAGTATTTT
clone_size: -; d_call: -; v_call: TRBV18; j_call: TRBJ1-2; cdr3_aa: CASSPNPRENYGYTF; cdr3_nt: TGTGCCAGCTCACCAAATCCCCGGGAGAACTATGGCTACACCTTC
clone_size: -; d_call: -; v_call: TRBV29-1; j_call: TRBJ1-4; cdr3_aa: CSVRSATNEKLFF; cdr3_nt: TGCAGCGTTCGGTCGGCAACTAATGAAAAACTGTTTTTT
clone_size: -; d_call: -; v_call: TRBV12-5; j_call: TRBJ1-2; cdr3_aa: CASGLVVVRGSYRGYTF; cdr3_nt: TGTGCTAGTGGTTTGGTGGTAGTCAGGGGATCCTACCGTGGCTACACCTTC
clone_size: -; d_call: TRBD1; v_call: TRBV5-6; j_call: TRBJ1-4; cdr3_aa: CASSYQQGVGEKLFF; cdr3_nt: TGTGCCAGCAGCTATCAGCAGGGGGTTGGTGAAAAACTGTTTTTT
clone_size: once; d_call: TRBD1; v_call: TRBV5-4; j_call: TRBJ2-7; cdr3_aa: CASSQSRTGGWGDHWTQYF; cdr3_nt: TGTGCCAGCAGCCAATCCAGGACAGGGGGCTGGGGAGACCATTGGACTCAGTACTTC
clone_size: -; d_call: -; v_call: TRBV5-5; j_call: TRBJ1-3; cdr3_aa: CASYGYGLSGNTIYF; cdr3_nt: TGTGCCAGCTACGGCTACGGACTCTCTGGAAACACCATATATTTT
clone_size: -; d_call: TRBD1; v_call: TRBV27; j_call: TRBJ1-5; cdr3_aa: CASSLSTGWNQPQHF; cdr3_nt: TGTGCCAGCAGTTTATCGACAGGGTGGAATCAGCCCCAGCATTTT
clone_size: -; d_call: -; v_call: TRBV28; j_call: TRBJ1-1; cdr3_aa: CASSSGQRTEAFF; cdr3_nt: TGTGCCAGCAGCTCTGGACAGAGGACTGAAGCTTTCTTT
clone_size: once; d_call: -; v_call: TRBV7-8; j_call: TRBJ2-1; cdr3_aa: CASSFTLTVPDNEQFF; cdr3_nt: TGTGCCAGCAGCTTCACTCTGACAGTCCCTGACAATGAGCAGTTCTTC
clone_size: -; d_call: -; v_call: TRBV7-2; j_call: TRBJ1-2; cdr3_aa: CASSPSLGGGYGYTF; cdr3_nt: TGTGCCAGCAGCCCCTCTCTCGGGGGTGGATATGGCTACACCTTC
clone_size: -; d_call: -; v_call: TRBV11-2; j_call: TRBJ2-7; cdr3_aa: CASSPESQGSSYEQYF; cdr3_nt: TGTGCCAGCAGCCCAGAATCTCAGGGGAGCTCCTACGAGCAGTACTTC
clone_size: -; d_call: TRBD1; v_call: TRBV11-2; j_call: TRBJ2-7; cdr3_aa: CASSDPTGYREQYF; cdr3_nt: TGTGCCAGCAGCGATCCGACAGGGTACAGGGAGCAGTACTTC
clone_size: -; d_call: -; v_call: TRBV7-9; j_call: TRBJ1-5; cdr3_aa: CASSLSSGDQPQHF; cdr3_nt: TGTGCCAGCAGCTTGTCATCAGGGGATCAGCCCCAGCATTTT
clone_size: -; d_call: -; v_call: TRBV25-1; j_call: TRBJ2-7; cdr3_aa: CASSEWGQGYEQYF; cdr3_nt: TGTGCCAGCAGTGAATGGGGTCAGGGCTACGAGCAGTACTTC
clone_size: -; d_call: TRBD1; v_call: TRBV9; j_call: TRBJ1-4; cdr3_aa: CASSVGQGSNEKLFF; cdr3_nt: TGTGCCAGCAGCGTGGGACAGGGGTCTAATGAAAAACTGTTTTTT
clone_size: -; d_call: -; v_call: TRBV6-6; j_call: TRBJ1-5; cdr3_aa: CASSYRVVRNQPQHF; cdr3_nt: TGTGCCAGCAGTTACCGAGTCGTCCGGAATCAGCCCCAGCATTTT
clone_size: few; d_call: TRBD1; v_call: TRBV11-1; j_call: TRBJ1-3; cdr3_aa: CASSPGQGEPGNTIYF; cdr3_nt: TGTGCCAGCAGCCCCGGACAGGGCGAACCTGGAAACACCATATATTTT
clone_size: -; d_call: -; v_call: TRBV6-1; j_call: TRBJ1-5; cdr3_aa: CASKRDLGNQPQHF; cdr3_nt: TGTGCCAGCAAGCGGGACTTGGGCAATCAGCCCCAGCATTTT
clone_size: -; d_call: TRBD1; v_call: TRBV19; j_call: TRBJ1-1; cdr3_aa: CASSPRTGVEAFF; cdr3_nt: TGTGCCAGTAGTCCAAGGACAGGGGTCGAAGCTTTCTTT
clone_size: -; d_call: TRBD2; v_call: TRBV28; j_call: TRBJ2-1; cdr3_aa: CASSFLLAGHNEQFF; cdr3_nt: TGTGCCAGCAGTTTTCTCCTAGCGGGACACAATGAGCAGTTCTTC
clone_size: once; d_call: -; v_call: TRBV5-6; j_call: TRBJ2-7; cdr3_aa: CASSPPGGGSIGSSQYF; cdr3_nt: TGTGCCAGCAGCCCCCCCGGGGGAGGAAGCATAGGGTCCTCGCAGTACTTC
clone_size: -; d_call: -; v_call: TRBV13; j_call: TRBJ1-1; cdr3_aa: CASSLSRGYTEAFF; cdr3_nt: TGTGCCAGCAGCTTATCCCGGGGATACACTGAAGCTTTCTTT
clone_size: -; d_call: TRBD2; v_call: TRBV28; j_call: TRBJ2-1; cdr3_aa: CASSLLAGDFINEQFF; cdr3_nt: TGTGCCAGCAGTCTACTAGCGGGAGATTTCATCAATGAGCAGTTCTTC
clone_size: -; d_call: -; v_call: TRBV27; j_call: TRBJ2-7; cdr3_aa: CASSKDLAPSSYEQYF; cdr3_nt: TGTGCCAGCAGTAAGGACCTAGCGCCTAGCTCCTACGAGCAGTACTTC
clone_size: -; d_call: -; v_call: TRBV15; j_call: TRBJ2-6; cdr3_aa: CATSRDRSSGANVLTF; cdr3_nt: TGTGCCACCAGCAGAGACAGATCCTCTGGGGCCAACGTCCTGACTTTC
clone_size: -; d_call: -; v_call: TRBV6-1; j_call: TRBJ2-5; cdr3_aa: CASHAGQQETQYF; cdr3_nt: TGTGCCAGCCACGCTGGGCAGCAAGAGACCCAGTACTTC
clone_size: -; d_call: -; v_call: TRBV9; j_call: TRBJ1-3; cdr3_aa: CASSATVAGNTIYF; cdr3_nt: TGTGCCAGCAGCGCGACTGTAGCTGGAAACACCATATATTTT
clone_size: -; d_call: -; v_call: TRBV1; j_call: TRBJ2-3; cdr3_aa: CTSSSTSGRAVDTQYF; cdr3_nt: TGCACCAGCAGCTCGACTAGCGGGAGGGCCGTTGATACGCAGTATTTT